The clone carrying this T cell receptor beta chain showed up just a few times. What it recognizes is unknown. Across 18 months, stable Graves' hyperthyroidism was marked by no progression to ophthalmopathy. RNA transcripts yielded amplified TCR beta CDR3 regions. TCR CDR3 underwent first-round RT-PCR with the HTBI primer set. TCRdb redid the calling of the multiplex PCR reads with MiXCR, one entry per CDR3 protein. The repertoire has 600,000 to 800,000 distinct CDR3 sequences, 30% to 40% of them found once; the top ten carry around 29%. This sample was taken from a study of T cells in Graves' hyperthyroidism and ophthalmopathy. Study summary: Before treatment of any kind, peripheral blood was taken at initial diagnosis. Study observations and caveats: The model identified upcoming ophthalmopathy a median approximately six months ahead of onset.

This CDR3 is 15 amino acids long. V lost 4 bases and J lost 3; bases outside the gene matches: 8. Per germline, CDR1 MGHDK and CDR2 SYGVNS. The sequenced sample consisted of blood. This TCR was sampled from a woman aged 40-49 years with Graves' hyperthyroidism. This sequence joins TRBV25-1 and TRBJ2-7; 8 positions agree with TRBD1. The CDR3 loop is CASSARGGTGYEQYF. For the CDR3, the DNA is TGTGCCAGCAGTGCTAGAGGGGGGACAGGCTACGAGCAGTACTTC.